The next 22 T cell receptor beta chains were all read from a single sample in a study of PD-1 blockade in classical Hodgkin lymphoma. Documented time point: cycle 4 day 1 (C4D1), after 5 to 7 weeks of nivolumab. Brentuximab vedotin exposure varied, and every patient relapsed after autologous stem cell transplantation. Using immunoSEQ multiplex PCR, the repertoire was profiled, and TCRdb retains in-frame clones only, with some absent. The profile shows some 33,000 clones, roughly 76% of them singletons. The specimen was peripheral blood mononuclear cells (PBMCs), collected before the fourth cycle of nivolumab. Receptors originate from a human donor with classical Hodgkin lymphoma.

The rearrangement links TRBV19 to TRBJ1-5; D remains unclear. This CDR3 contains 17 residues. Trimming removed 0 bases at V and 0 bases at J, with 12 bases between. The germline V gene encodes CDR1 LNHDA and CDR2 SQIVND (reference sequence). For the CDR3, the DNA is TGTGCCAGTAGTATAGACCTGGCGGGTTATAGCAATCAGCCCCAGCATTTT. This codes for CASSIDLAGYSNQPQHF.

This CDR3 is CASTPGTGDYYEQYF. For the CDR3, the DNA is TGTGCCAGCACCCCCGGGACAGGGGATTACTACGAGCAGTACTTC. This rearrangement joins TRBV6-5 to TRBJ2-7; 10 nucleotides align to TRBD1. This CDR3 comprises 15 residues. V dropped 7 bases and J dropped 3; count of bases not matched to a gene: 9. From germline, CDR1 is MNHEY and CDR2 SVGAGI.

In this sample, this clone turned up once. The chain carries TRBV28 and TRBJ2-1; weak D call: TRBD2 (6 bases). The V end lost 5 bases, the J end lost 15 bases, and 20 bases lay between the germline ends. Germline loops: CDR1 MDHEN, CDR2 SYDVKM. The CDR3 runs to 13 residues. The CDR3 loop is CASSLVGGHRLFF. The CDR3 coding sequence is TGTGCCAGCAGTCTCGTGGGGGGTCATCGTCTGTTCTTC.

Only a few counts were recorded for this clone. Other DNA sequences in this sample translate to the same CDR3. The chain carries TRBV28 and TRBJ1-1, with no clear D. Trimming removed 6 bases from V and 1 base from J, with 9 bases in between. Germline V CDR1 and CDR2: MDHEN, SYDVKM. The CDR3 is 13 amino acids. CDR3 loop: CASSFVRNTEAFF. CDR3 in DNA: TGTGCCAGCAGCTTCGTGCGGAACACTGAAGCTTTCTTT.

This chain uses TRBV6-6 with TRBJ1-1, with 7 bases matching TRBD1. The V segment lost 4 bases and the J segment 5 bases; nucleotides outside the gene matches: 4. Germline V gives CDR1 MNHNY, CDR2 SVGAGI (reference sequence). The CDR3 extends over 13 amino acids. Here the CDR3 reads CASSSRGETEAFF. DNA of the CDR3: TGTGCCAGCAGTTCCAGGGGGGAGACTGAAGCTTTCTTT.

Only one count was recorded for this clone. The J gene is TRBJ2-1, the V gene TRBV9; D may be TRBD2 (6 bases). The germline V gene encodes CDR1 SGDLS and CDR2 YYNGEE. V was pared by 2 bases and J by 5 bases, with 11 bases between. The length of the CDR3 is 14 residues. The CDR3 spells CASSVGGRNNEQFF. In nucleotides, the CDR3 is TGTGCCAGCAGCGTCGGGGGAAGGAACAATGAGCAGTTCTTC. Together with reference TRBV9 and TRBJ2-1, the CDR3 gives the full variable domain: DSGVTQTPKHLITATGQRVTLRCSPRSGDLSVYWYQQSLDQGLQFLIQYYNGEERAKGNILERFSAQQFPDLHSELNLSSLELGDSALYFCASSVGGRNNEQFFGPGTRLTVL.

The V call is TRBV19, the J call TRBJ2-1, with 7 bases matching TRBD2. V dropped 1 base and J dropped 3; count of bases not matched to a gene: 15. This CDR3 is 19 amino acids long. CDR1 is LNHDA, CDR2 SQIVND, per germline (reference sequence). The CDR3 loop is CASSIAARASGHYYNEQFF. The DNA of the CDR3 is TGTGCCAGTAGTATAGCTGCCAGGGCTAGCGGCCACTACTACAATGAGCAGTTCTTC.

The rearrangement uses TRBV27 and TRBJ2-1; 7 bases fit TRBD2. The germline V gene encodes CDR1 MNHEY and CDR2 SMNVEV (reference sequence). The CDR3 runs 13 residues. The trim removed 6 bases at V and 7 bases at J, leaving 6 bases unmatched. The CDR3 DNA reads as TGTGCCAGCAGACCGGGGGGAGGGAATGAGCAGTTCTTC. Protein product: CASRPGGGNEQFF.

This sequence joins TRBV6-5 and TRBJ2-7; tentatively, D is TRBD2 (6 bases). Germline values: CDR1 MNHEY, CDR2 SVGAGI. This CDR3 has 14 amino acids. V dropped 5 bases and J dropped 0 bases, with 11 bases sitting between them. The CDR3 coding sequence is TGTGCCAGCAGTAGGGGACTCCCCTCCTACGAGCAGTACTTC. It is translated as CASSRGLPSYEQYF.

In nucleotides, the CDR3 is TGTGCCAGCAGTTCCCCGGGACAGGGGGCCGTAGTCTACGAGCAGTACTTC. Translating it yields CASSSPGQGAVVYEQYF. The rearrangement joins TRBV27 to TRBJ2-7, with 12 bases lining up with TRBD1. The CDR3 contains 17 residues. Per the germline V gene, CDR1 is MNHEY and CDR2 is SMNVEV (reference sequence). The junction had 10 bases not matched to a gene; V was cut back by 4 bases and J by 3 bases.

This chain connects TRBV28 to TRBJ2-7; 8 nucleotides match TRBD1. Germline values: CDR1 MDHEN, CDR2 SYDVKM. The CDR3 length is 15 residues. Losses at the gene ends were 0 bases for V and 6 bases for J; bases not matched to a gene: 7. The CDR3 sequence: CASSLWGQGAGEQYF. The DNA for the CDR3 is TGTGCCAGCAGTTTATGGGGTCAGGGGGCAGGCGAGCAGTACTTC.

V and J are TRBV5-1 and TRBJ1-4; D ambiguous. Germline V lookup: CDR1 SGHRS, CDR2 YFSETQ. The CDR3 contains 16 residues. Trimming took 7 bases from V and 0 from J, leaving 16 bases between them. The CDR3 DNA is TGCGCCAGCCACGTCGGACCACCTGCAACTAATGAAAAACTGTTTTTT. Translated, it gives CASHVGPPATNEKLFF.

This chain joins TRBV15 and TRBJ2-1; no reliable D call. The CDR3 is 15 residues long. Germline V gives CDR1 LNHNV, CDR2 YYDKDF (reference sequence). V was shortened by 5 bases and J by 5 bases, with 16 bases between the two germline ends. The CDR3 region has the DNA TGTGCCACCAGCCTTTCTTCCTCAGGTAACAATGAGCAGTTCTTC. Encoded protein: CATSLSSSGNNEQFF.

This clone was counted a single time. This sequence joins TRBV15 and TRBJ2-3, with 10 bases matching TRBD2. Germline V gene data show CDR1 as LNHNV and CDR2 as YYDKDF (reference sequence). J was trimmed by 7 bases and V by 0 bases; bases with no gene match: 7. This CDR3 has 16 amino acids. In DNA form, the CDR3 reads TGTGCCACCAGCAGAGAAGCTAGCGGGAGACGTTATACGCAGTATTTT. Translation: CATSREASGRRYTQYF.

The chain employs TRBV30 and TRBJ1-1, with 8 bases lining up with TRBD1. The CDR3 has 16 amino acids. Losses at the gene ends were 5 bases for V and 5 bases for J; bases not matched to a gene: 16. Germline loops: CDR1 GTSNPN, CDR2 SVGIG (reference sequence). The CDR3 DNA is TGTGCCTGGGGCTCCCTTCTCCGGACAGGGCGGACTGAAGCTTTCTTT. It specifies CAWGSLLRTGRTEAFF.

V usage is TRBV4-2 and J usage is TRBJ2-1, with D possibly matching TRBD2 (6 bases). There are 16 residues in the CDR3. The V end was cut by 3 bases, the J end by 6 bases, with 18 bases between. The germline CDR1 and CDR2 sequences are LGHNA and YNFKEQ. The CDR3 here is CASSHPGTLGGNEQFF. The CDR3 region has the DNA TGTGCCAGCAGCCACCCCGGGACCCTCGGGGGCAATGAGCAGTTCTTC.

In the case of this clone: Other DNA sequences in this sample translate to the same CDR3. This rearrangement joins TRBV10-3 to TRBJ2-1; the D gene is possibly TRBD2 (5 bases). The V gene's germline CDR1 is ENHRY and CDR2 SYGVKD. The V and J ends lost 11 bases and 4 bases respectively, with 9 bases between them. The CDR3 totals 11 residues. In DNA, the CDR3 is TGTGCCGGAGGTGGGTACAATGAGCAGTTCTTC. The encoded protein is CAGGGYNEQFF.

The rearrangement uses TRBV30 and TRBJ1-1; D possibly corresponds to TRBD1 (6 bases). The germline V and J ends were trimmed by 2 bases and 11 bases, with 21 bases remaining between them. CDR1 and CDR2 (germline): GTSNPN, SVGIG (reference sequence). The CDR3 has 14 amino acids. The CDR3 loop is CAWSTLDGGRLAFF. Written as DNA, the CDR3 is TGTGCCTGGAGTACCCTCGATGGGGGGCGCTTGGCTTTCTTT.

This chain joins TRBV6-5 and TRBJ1-5, with D tentatively TRBD1 (5 bases). In germline, CDR1 is MNHEY, CDR2 SVGAGI. This CDR3 has 14 amino acids. Trimming stripped 3 bases from V and 8 bases from J, with 14 bases between. In DNA, the CDR3 is TGTGCCAGCAGTTATCGTGGGGGTTGGGAGCCCCAGCATTTT. Its protein product is CASSYRGGWEPQHF.

This clone was picked up one time. The genes are TRBV2 and TRBJ2-1; D uncertain. There are 13 residues in the CDR3. V was shortened by 4 bases and J by 4 bases, with 8 bases between the two germline ends. Per the germline V gene, CDR1 is SNHLY and CDR2 is FYNNEI. The CDR3 nucleotides are TGTGCCAGCAGTGTACTATCGTACAATGAGCAGTTCTTC. It codes for CASSVLSYNEQFF.

This rearrangement joins TRBV7-2 to TRBJ2-5, with D maybe TRBD1 (6 bases). The germline CDR1 and CDR2 sequences are SGHTA and FQGNSA. This CDR3 comprises 14 residues. Trimming removed 5 bases at V and 9 bases at J, with 19 bases between. The CDR3 sequence is CASSPAQGYKAQYF. The CDR3 DNA sequence: TGTGCCAGCAGCCCGGCCCAGGGGTACAAGGCCCAGTACTTC.

The chain couples TRBV14 to TRBJ2-3; no firm D call. The CDR3 contains 13 residues. The V gene lost 4 bases and the J gene lost 5 bases, with 10 bases spanning the gap. CDR1 and CDR2 (germline): SGHDN, FVKESK. CDR3 protein: CASSLPGVDTQYF. As DNA, the CDR3 is TGTGCCAGCAGCCTGCCCGGTGTAGATACGCAGTATTTT. The whole variable domain, filled in from reference TRBV14 and TRBJ2-3, reads EAGVTQFPSHSVIEKGQTVTLRCDPISGHDNLYWYRRVMGKEIKFLLHFVKESKQDESGMPNNRFLAERTGGTYSTLKVQPAELEDSGVYFCASSLPGVDTQYFGPGTRLTVL.